The rows below give T cell receptor beta chains drawn from one sample of a study of cytomegalovirus exposure and HLA in healthy donors. Clones were sequenced by immunoSEQ multiplex PCR, and TCRdb holds only the in-frame ones, with some missing. The sample lists roughly 120,000 clones, about 80% seen once, with 1.5% to 2.5% in the top ten. Input material: PBMCs. These receptors all come from a man aged 18-30 years in good health and CMV-seronegative. CDR3s include the opening cysteine and the closing phenylalanine or tryptophan. D genes are given only for firm matches. Clone size is stated in some rows and not others, as once, few, many or a class when expanded.

cdr3_length d_call j_call v_call clone_size cdr3_aa cdr3_nt
14 TRBD2 TRBJ2-2 TRBV29-1 - CSVEWREAAGELFF TGCAGCGTTGAGTGGCGGGAGGCCGCCGGGGAGCTGTTTTTT
17 TRBD2 TRBJ2-2 TRBV7-9 once CASSLRLAGVRTGELFF TGTGCCAGCAGCTTAAGGTTAGCGGGAGTACGGACCGGGGAGCTGTTTTTT
15 - TRBJ2-3 TRBV4-2 - CASSHKDSWTDTQYF TGTGCCAGCAGCCACAAGGACAGTTGGACAGATACGCAGTATTTT
15 TRBD2 TRBJ2-4 TRBV5-1 - CASRERELAKNIQYF TGCGCCAGCAGAGAGCGGGAGTTGGCCAAAAACATTCAGTACTTC
16 TRBD1 TRBJ2-1 TRBV19 - CASSIGDRGSYNEQFF TGTGCCAGTAGTATAGGGGACAGGGGGTCCTACAATGAGCAGTTCTTC
12 - TRBJ1-2 TRBV5-1 - CASSPANYGYTF TGCGCCAGCAGCCCCGCTAACTATGGCTACACCTTC
15 TRBD2 TRBJ2-1 TRBV18 - CASSQTSISYNEQFF TGTGCCAGCTCACAGACTAGCATTTCCTACAATGAGCAGTTCTTC
16 - TRBJ1-1 TRBV9 - CASSVTDSEWPTEAFF TGTGCCAGCAGCGTAACTGACAGCGAGTGGCCCACTGAAGCTTTCTTT
15 TRBD1 TRBJ2-1 TRBV11-3 - CASSPGTGSHNEQFF TGTGCCAGCAGCCCCGGGACAGGGTCCCACAATGAGCAGTTCTTC
16 - TRBJ2-2 TRBV13 - CASSSLARADTGELFF TGTGCCAGCAGCTCTCTAGCCCGAGCGGACACCGGGGAGCTGTTTTTT
16 TRBD2 TRBJ2-1 TRBV19 - CASSLTSGRARNEQFF TGTGCCAGTAGTCTAACTAGCGGGAGGGCGCGAAATGAGCAGTTCTTC
13 TRBD1 TRBJ1-3 TRBV18 - CASSSTGGQTIYF TGTGCCAGCTCTTCGACAGGGGGCCAGACCATATATTTT
15 - TRBJ1-4 TRBV28 - CAARRGRKSNEKLFF TGTGCCGCCCGGCGGGGGCGCAAGTCTAATGAAAAACTGTTTTTT
14 TRBD1 TRBJ2-5 TRBV18 - CASSLTGGQETQYF TGTGCCAGCTCACTGACAGGGGGCCAAGAGACCCAGTACTTC
15 TRBD2 TRBJ2-1 TRBV25-1 once CASSVGLAIYNEQFF TGTGCCAGCAGTGTGGGACTAGCGATCTACAATGAGCAGTTCTTC
16 TRBD2 TRBJ2-5 TRBV27 - CASSYRLAGARETQYF TGTGCCAGCAGTTATCGACTAGCGGGAGCTCGCGAGACCCAGTACTTC
16 TRBD1 TRBJ2-1 TRBV4-1 once CASSPTGTGLNTEQFF TGCGCCAGCAGCCCTACCGGGACAGGGTTAAACACTGAGCAGTTCTTC
14 - TRBJ2-1 TRBV7-2 - CASSLVRVNNEQFF TGTGCCAGCAGCTTAGTCAGGGTCAACAATGAGCAGTTCTTC
19 TRBD1 TRBJ1-2 TRBV7-8 - CASSLSVDRGTMPNYGYTF TGTGCCAGCAGCTTATCCGTGGACAGGGGCACCATGCCTAACTATGGCTACACCTTC
13 - TRBJ2-1 TRBV19 - CASSLGGDNEQFF TGTGCCAGTAGTCTTGGCGGTGACAATGAGCAGTTCTTC
14 - TRBJ2-7 TRBV11-1 - CASSLASGSYEQYF TGTGCCAGCAGCTTAGCCAGTGGCTCCTACGAGCAGTACTTC
13 TRBD1 TRBJ2-2 TRBV27 - CASTLQGAGELFF TGTGCCAGCACCTTACAGGGGGCCGGGGAGCTGTTTTTT
16 TRBD2 TRBJ2-2 TRBV18 - CASSPRGGTNTGELFF TGTGCCAGCTCACCACGGGGGGGGACGAACACCGGGGAGCTGTTTTTT
14 TRBD1 TRBJ2-3 TRBV9 - CASTRQGLADTQYF TGTGCCAGCACCCGACAGGGGTTGGCAGATACGCAGTATTTT
14 - TRBJ1-1 TRBV19 - CATMMTANSRQAFF TGTGCCACAATGATGACAGCAAACTCACGGCAAGCTTTCTTT
16 TRBD1 TRBJ1-5 TRBV11-1 - CASSPGQGGSNQPQHF TGTGCCAGCAGCCCCGGACAGGGTGGTAGCAATCAGCCCCAGCATTTT
15 TRBD1 TRBJ2-7 TRBV28 - CASSLTAQGAYEQYF TGTGCCAGCAGTTTAACGGCACAGGGGGCATACGAGCAGTACTTC
16 - TRBJ2-7 TRBV7-2 once CASSLLGAGAYLEQYF TGTGCCAGCAGCTTATTGGGGGCAGGGGCGTATCTCGAGCAGTACTTC
15 - TRBJ1-6 TRBV7-9 - CASSLGLGSEGPLHF TGTGCCAGCAGCTTAGGTTTAGGGTCAGAGGGACCCCTCCACTTT
14 TRBD2 TRBJ2-7 TRBV19 - CASSIRGGSDEQYF TGTGCCAGTAGTATACGGGGCGGGAGCGACGAGCAGTACTTC
13 TRBD2 TRBJ2-1 TRBV27 - CASRLAVFNEQFF TGTGCCAGCAGGCTAGCGGTTTTCAATGAGCAGTTCTTC
12 - TRBJ1-1 TRBV7-9 - CSSSPLQGHPFF TGTTCCAGCAGCCCATTACAGGGCCATCCTTTCTTT
15 TRBD2 TRBJ2-1 TRBV5-6 once CASRLSGSAYNEQFF TGTGCCAGCAGGCTTAGCGGGAGTGCCTACAATGAGCAGTTCTTC
18 - TRBJ2-2 TRBV28 - CASSLFLGGQTRPGELFF TGTGCCAGCAGTTTATTTTTGGGGGGACAGACTCGACCCGGGGAGCTGTTTTTT
13 - TRBJ1-5 TRBV27 once CASSPNRAQPQHF TGTGCCAGCAGTCCAAACAGGGCTCAGCCCCAGCATTTT
13 - TRBJ1-2 TRBV9 - CASSVQGNYGYTF TGTGCCAGCAGCGTACAGGGTAACTATGGCTACACCTTC
16 TRBD1 TRBJ1-2 TRBV6-5 - CASSSGGVGRIYGYTF TGTGCCAGCAGTTCAGGGGGCGTGGGAAGGATATATGGCTACACCTTC
18 TRBD2 TRBJ2-2 TRBV5-6 - CASSLRIAGVVKTGELFF TGTGCCAGCAGCTTGCGAATAGCGGGAGTGGTAAAGACCGGGGAGCTGTTTTTT
15 - TRBJ2-7 TRBV6-5 - CASSYQGFFTYEQYF TGTGCCAGCAGTTACCAGGGTTTCTTTACCTACGAGCAGTACTTC
14 TRBD1 TRBJ1-1 TRBV6-1 few CASSEEGTATEAFF TGTGCCAGCAGTGAAGAGGGGACAGCTACTGAAGCTTTCTTT
15 - TRBJ1-5 TRBV6-5 - CASSYRRGGNQPQHF TGTGCCAGCAGTTACCGCAGGGGTGGCAATCAGCCCCAGCATTTT
15 TRBD1 TRBJ1-5 TRBV4-1 few CASSQGTGATQPQHF TGCGCCAGCAGCCAAGGGACAGGTGCTACTCAGCCCCAGCATTTT
18 TRBD1 TRBJ1-3 TRBV28 - CASSYGGGKGAGGNTIYF TGTGCCAGCAGTTATGGGGGTGGTAAGGGGGCTGGTGGAAACACCATATATTTT
15 TRBD1 TRBJ1-1 TRBV18 - CASSQVGQGDTEAFF TGTGCCAGCTCACAAGTGGGACAGGGGGACACTGAAGCTTTCTTT
17 TRBD1 TRBJ1-5 TRBV6-1 - CASSEVATGGSNQPQHF TGTGCCAGCAGTGAAGTCGCTACAGGGGGTAGCAATCAGCCCCAGCATTTT
16 - TRBJ2-3 TRBV7-9 - CASSPPARASTDTQYF TGTGCCAGCAGCCCCCCGGCGAGGGCTAGCACAGATACGCAGTATTTT
15 - TRBJ2-3 TRBV5-1 few CASSPSAGFIDTQYF TGCGCCAGCAGCCCGTCGGCAGGTTTTATAGATACGCAGTATTTT
18 TRBD1 TRBJ2-7 TRBV9 few CASSAAGTGGLGSYEQYF TGTGCCAGCAGCGCAGCCGGGACAGGAGGACTGGGGTCCTACGAGCAGTACTTC
16 - TRBJ2-2 TRBV2 - CASSEKGLLNTGELFF TGTGCCAGCAGTGAAAAGGGACTGCTCAACACCGGGGAGCTGTTTTTT
16 - TRBJ1-1 TRBV19 few CASSIGARGMNTEAFF TGTGCCAGTAGTATCGGGGCCAGGGGTATGAACACTGAAGCTTTCTTT
15 TRBD2 TRBJ2-7 TRBV19 - CASSTRTSGTYEQYF TGTGCCAGTAGTACCCGGACTAGCGGAACCTACGAGCAGTACTTC
12 - TRBJ1-2 TRBV19 - CASSITGYGYTF TGTGCCAGTAGTATCACAGGTTATGGCTACACCTTC
15 - TRBJ2-1 TRBV27 - CASNTGGNRYNEQFF TGTGCCAGCAACACTGGGGGGAATCGCTACAATGAGCAGTTCTTC
14 - TRBJ1-1 TRBV5-1 - CASSLQAMNTEAFF TGCGCCAGCAGCTTGCAGGCCATGAACACTGAAGCTTTCTTT
15 - TRBJ2-3 TRBV4-2 - CASSQDLTNTDTQYF TGTGCCAGCAGCCAAGATTTAACAAACACAGATACGCAGTATTTT
14 - TRBJ1-2 TRBV30 - CAWQEIQGDYGYTF TGTGCCTGGCAAGAGATACAGGGCGACTATGGCTACACCTTC
15 TRBD1 TRBJ2-7 TRBV18 - CASSLIGQGAGEQYF TGTGCCAGCTCGCTTATTGGACAGGGGGCTGGCGAGCAGTACTTC
15 - TRBJ2-1 TRBV14 - CASSHWKGLSNEQFF TGTGCCAGCAGCCATTGGAAGGGGCTTTCCAATGAGCAGTTCTTC
13 - TRBJ1-1 TRBV30 few CAWRVSMNTEAFF TGTGCCTGGAGGGTGAGCATGAACACTGAAGCTTTCTTT
15 TRBD1 TRBJ2-3 TRBV7-9 - CASSRDRVDTDTQYF TGTGCCAGCAGCCGAGACAGGGTTGACACAGATACGCAGTATTTT